The 15 T cell receptor beta chains reported below all come from one sample, sequenced in a study of blood T cells in healthy people across ages. Alongside a J-beta primer mix, a sample-barcoded 5' primer served in a second PCR lasting 7 to 11 cycles. MiXCR was run by TCRdb on the 5' RACE reads, yielding one entry per CDR3 protein. Altogether 1.8 million or so distinct CDR3 sequences are present, about two fifths being singletons, with the ten largest covering under 30%. The sample comprised blood. The receptors stem from a human donor in good health.

This clonotype was counted between two and nine times. The chain joins TRBV4-1 to TRBJ1-1; D gene ambiguous. The CDR3 is 14 residues long. Trimming stripped 1 base from V and 2 bases from J, with 8 bases between. Germline values: CDR1 MGHRA, CDR2 YSYEKL. The chain's CDR3 is CASSQVIVNTEAFF. The CDR3 region has the DNA TGCGCCAGCAGCCAAGTTATAGTAAACACTGAAGCTTTCTTT.

There are a few counts of this clonotype. The J gene is TRBJ2-3, the V gene TRBV20-1; possibly TRBD1 for D (6 bases). With 1 base removed from V and 4 bases from J, the gap between germline ends came to 9 bases. The CDR3 extends over 13 amino acids. Germline-derived CDR1 and CDR2 are DFQATT and SNEGSKA (reference sequence). The CDR3 reads CSARGDTADTQYF. CDR3 bases: TGCAGTGCTAGAGGGGACACGGCAGATACGCAGTATTTT.

This clonotype was observed a few times. An end of the junction does not agree with germline; a read error may underlie this. V and J are TRBV6-4 and TRBJ1-2; D is undetermined. Germline loops: CDR1 MRHNA, CDR2 SNTAGT. This CDR3 contains 14 residues. The CDR3 bases are TGTGCTAGCAGTGAGGAATTATCGACCTATGGCTACACCTTC. Amino acid sequence: CASSEELSTYGYTF.

This clonotype was recorded only once. V is TRBV4-3 and J is TRBJ1-6; TRBD1 matches at 8 bases. V lost 4 bases, J lost 7 bases, and 6 bases stayed unmatched. The V gene's germline CDR1 is LGHNA and CDR2 YSLEER. The CDR3 sequence is 15 residues long. CDR3 sequence reads: CASSPGWTGNSPLHF. The CDR3 DNA reads as TGCGCCAGCAGCCCTGGGTGGACAGGGAATTCACCCCTCCACTTT.

This chain connects TRBV7-9 to TRBJ2-7; 10 nucleotides align to TRBD2. This CDR3 is 17 amino acids long. Losses at the gene ends were 4 bases for V and 0 bases for J; bases not matched to a gene: 9. Germline CDR1 is SEHNR and CDR2 is FQNEAQ (reference sequence). CDR3 bases: TGTGCCAGCAGCTATTCCGGACTAGCGGACCGCTCCTACGAGCAGTACTTC. This translates into CASSYSGLADRSYEQYF.

The chain couples TRBV27 to TRBJ2-3; a weak D match, TRBD2 (5 bases). The germline gives CDR1 MNHEY, CDR2 SMNVEV (reference sequence). The CDR3 contains 16 residues. V was shortened by 5 bases and J by 0 bases, with 15 bases between the two germline ends. CDR3 coding DNA: TGTGCCAGCAGTCCCCCAGGACTCGACAGCACAGATACGCAGTATTTT. This translates into CASSPPGLDSTDTQYF.

The chain combines TRBV5-1 with TRBJ2-1; TRBD2 agrees at 10 bases. V trimming: 1 base; J trimming: 5 bases; junction bases outside the gene matches: 9. The CDR3 totals 17 residues. Germline V gene data show CDR1 as SGHRS and CDR2 as YFSETQ. The CDR3 DNA sequence: TGCGCCAGCAGCTTGTGGGGACTAGCGACAAGCGACAATGAGCAGTTCTTC. This codes for CASSLWGLATSDNEQFF.

J is TRBJ1-2 and V is TRBV20-1; 7 bases align to TRBD1. In germline, CDR1 is DFQATT, CDR2 SNEGSKA (reference sequence). V lost 0 bases to trimming and J lost 4 bases; unmatched junction nucleotides: 11. The CDR3 has 16 residues. The CDR3 protein is CSARDGMAGGFYGYTF. Written as DNA, the CDR3 is TGCAGTGCTAGAGACGGGATGGCAGGGGGTTTCTATGGCTACACCTTC.

This chain connects TRBV10-3 to TRBJ2-3; a weak D match, TRBD2 (6 bases). The V and J ends lost 10 bases and 2 bases respectively, with 19 bases between them. The CDR3 covers 15 residues. The germline CDR1 and CDR2 sequences are ENHRY and SYGVKD. This chain's CDR3 is CATRFGGASTDTQYF. CDR3 sequence (DNA): TGTGCCACCAGATTCGGAGGGGCCTCCACAGATACGCAGTATTTT.

This chain connects TRBV6-1 to TRBJ2-4; TRBD1 might be the D (5 bases). Germline CDR1 is MNHNS and CDR2 is SASEGT. Deletions cut 7 bases from V and 13 bases from J, with 14 bases between. The CDR3 spans 11 residues. The CDR3 sequence: CASIGVLEQYF. CDR3 DNA: TGTGCCAGCATAGGGGTCCTGGAGCAGTACTTC.

Comment on this clonotype: Relative to the germline gene, one junction end is altered; a read error may explain this. The J gene is TRBJ2-6, the V gene TRBV6-2 or TRBV6-3; maybe TRBD2 (6 bases). This CDR3 is 19 amino acids long. Germline lookup yields CDR1 MNHEY and CDR2 SVGEGT. CDR3 amino acids: CASSYLMGGDPSGANVRTF. The CDR3 DNA is TGTGCCAGCAGTTACTTGATGGGCGGGGATCCCTCTGGGGCCAACGTCCGGACTTTC.

The chain combines TRBV20-1 with TRBJ1-1; D is uncertain. This CDR3 region has 11 residues. V was clipped by 4 bases and J by 5 bases, with 8 bases between them. Germline V gives CDR1 DFQATT, CDR2 SNEGSKA (reference sequence). CDR3 amino acids: CSAIWETEAFF. Written as DNA, the CDR3 is TGCAGTGCTATATGGGAGACTGAAGCTTTCTTT.

The chain employs TRBV6-5 and TRBJ2-1; a possible D gene is TRBD1 (5 bases). V dropped 2 bases and J dropped 3 bases, with 8 bases sitting between them. CDR1 is MNHEY and CDR2 is SVGAGI in the germline V gene. The CDR3 is made up of 14 amino acids. The DNA for the CDR3 is TGTGCCAGCAGTTACAACAGGTTCTACAATGAGCAGTTCTTC. This sequence encodes CASSYNRFYNEQFF.

The chain couples TRBV14 to TRBJ1-4; D is unresolved. The germline V gene encodes CDR1 SGHDN and CDR2 FVKESK. This CDR3 has 12 amino acids. V lost 1 base, J lost 11 bases, and 8 bases lay in between. In DNA, the CDR3 is TGTGCCAGCAGCCAAGTAAAAGGGAAACTGTTTTTT. It specifies CASSQVKGKLFF.

This chain joins TRBV6-2 or TRBV6-3 and TRBJ2-5, with TRBD1 matching over 8 bases. V was pared by 5 bases and J by 5 bases, with 7 bases of the junction left unmatched. This CDR3 is built from 14 residues. The germline V gene has CDR1 MNHEY and CDR2 SVGEGT. Written as DNA, the CDR3 is TGTGCCAGCAGTGCACAGGGGGACGGCGAGACCCAGTACTTC. Amino acids: CASSAQGDGETQYF.